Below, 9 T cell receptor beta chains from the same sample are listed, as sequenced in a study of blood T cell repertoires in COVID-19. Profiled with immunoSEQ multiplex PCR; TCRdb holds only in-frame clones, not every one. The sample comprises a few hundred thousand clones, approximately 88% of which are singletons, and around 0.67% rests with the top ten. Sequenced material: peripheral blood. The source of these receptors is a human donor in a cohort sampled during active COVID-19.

The CDR3 sequence: CASSQASPGDYSYNEQFF. In DNA form, the CDR3 reads TGCGCCAGCAGCCAGGCCTCGCCCGGGGACTACTCCTACAATGAGCAGTTCTTC. V and J are TRBV4-3 and TRBJ2-1; 7 positions match TRBD2. CDR1 is LGHNA, CDR2 YSLEER, per germline. This CDR3 contains 18 residues. Trimming cost V 3 bases and J 0 bases; bases outside gene matches: 11.

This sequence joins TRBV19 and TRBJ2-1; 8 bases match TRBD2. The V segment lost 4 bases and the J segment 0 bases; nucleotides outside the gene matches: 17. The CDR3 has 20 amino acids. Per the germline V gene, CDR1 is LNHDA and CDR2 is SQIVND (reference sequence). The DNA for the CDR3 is TGTGCCAGTAGTACCCCAGGGGCGGGGGGTTTTCGGAGCTCCTACAATGAGCAGTTCTTC. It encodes CASSTPGAGGFRSSYNEQFF.

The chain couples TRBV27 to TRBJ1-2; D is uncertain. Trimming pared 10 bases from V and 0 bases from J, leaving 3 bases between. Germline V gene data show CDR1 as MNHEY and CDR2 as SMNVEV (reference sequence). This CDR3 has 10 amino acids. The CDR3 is CATANYGYTF. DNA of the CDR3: TGTGCCACAGCTAACTATGGCTACACCTTC.

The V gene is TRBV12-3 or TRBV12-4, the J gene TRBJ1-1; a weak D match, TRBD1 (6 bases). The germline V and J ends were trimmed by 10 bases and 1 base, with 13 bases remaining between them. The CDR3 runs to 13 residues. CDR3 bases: TGTGCCACACGCCGGGGGGCGAACACTGAAGCTTTCTTT. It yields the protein CATRRGANTEAFF.

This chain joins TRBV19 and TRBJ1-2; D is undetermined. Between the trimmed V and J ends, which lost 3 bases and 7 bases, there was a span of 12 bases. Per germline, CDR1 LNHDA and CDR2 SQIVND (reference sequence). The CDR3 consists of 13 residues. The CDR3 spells CASSIERLAGYTF. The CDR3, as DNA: TGTGCCAGTAGTATTGAGCGCTTGGCTGGCTACACCTTC.

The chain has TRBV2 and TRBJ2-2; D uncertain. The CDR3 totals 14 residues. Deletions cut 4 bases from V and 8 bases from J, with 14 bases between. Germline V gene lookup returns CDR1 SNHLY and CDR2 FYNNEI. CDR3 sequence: CASSVSVLVGELFF. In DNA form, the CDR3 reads TGTGCCAGCAGTGTTTCGGTACTCGTTGGGGAGCTGTTTTTT.

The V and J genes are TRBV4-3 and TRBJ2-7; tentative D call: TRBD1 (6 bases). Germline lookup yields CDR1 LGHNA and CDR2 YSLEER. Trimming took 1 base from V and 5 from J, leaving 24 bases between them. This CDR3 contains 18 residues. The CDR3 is CASSQAGQGSRGLHEQYF. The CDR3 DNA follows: TGCGCCAGCAGCCAAGCCGGCCAAGGGAGCAGGGGTCTCCACGAGCAGTACTTC.

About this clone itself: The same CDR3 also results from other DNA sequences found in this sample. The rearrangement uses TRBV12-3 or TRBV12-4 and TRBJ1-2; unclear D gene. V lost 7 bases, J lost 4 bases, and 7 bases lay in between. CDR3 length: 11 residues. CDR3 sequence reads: CASTTAYGYTF. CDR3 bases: TGTGCCAGCACCACAGCCTATGGCTACACCTTC.

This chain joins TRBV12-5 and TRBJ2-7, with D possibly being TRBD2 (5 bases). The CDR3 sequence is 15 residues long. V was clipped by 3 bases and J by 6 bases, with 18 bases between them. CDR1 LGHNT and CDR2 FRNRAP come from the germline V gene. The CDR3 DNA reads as TGTGCTAGTGGTTTCGTAGCGTATGGAGCAATCGAGCAGTACTTC. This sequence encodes CASGFVAYGAIEQYF. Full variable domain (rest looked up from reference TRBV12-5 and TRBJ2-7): DARVTQTPRHKVTEMGQEVTMRCQPILGHNTVFWYRQTMMQGLELLAYFRNRAPLDDSGMPKDRFSAEMPDATLATLKIQPSEPRDSAVYFCASGFVAYGAIEQYFGPGTRLTVT.